Listed below are T cell receptor beta chains from one sample, sequenced in a study of blood T cell repertoires in COVID-19. Sequencing used immunoSEQ multiplex PCR; TCRdb keeps in-frame clones, though not all of them. The repertoire has some 74,000 clones, 88% of them found once; the top ten carry over 25%. Sequenced input: peripheral blood. These receptors all stem from a man aged 45-65 years with acute or convalescent COVID-19. Each CDR3 is given with its conserved first and last residue. D genes are given only for firm matches. A row's size may be missing; if present it is once, few, many or a size class.

D gene	V gene	J gene	clone size	CDR3 DNA	CDR3 protein
.	TRBV7-8	TRBJ1-5	few	TGTGCCAGCAGCTTAGAAACCCTCGGGGATCAGCCCCAGCATTTT	CASSLETLGDQPQHF
.	TRBV19	TRBJ1-5	.	TGTGCCAGTAGAGAACAGGGTTTGAGTCAGCCCCAGCATTTT	CASREQGLSQPQHF
TRBD1	TRBV19	TRBJ2-3	.	TGTGCCAGTAGAAACGGACAGGGAGAATCAGATACGCAGTATTTT	CASRNGQGESDTQYF
TRBD1	TRBV6-5	TRBJ1-3	.	TGTGCCAGCAGAATCACAGGGGCTGGAAACACCATATATTTT	CASRITGAGNTIYF
.	TRBV11-2	TRBJ2-7	.	TGTGCCAGCAGCTTCGGGACATCTTACGAGCAGTACTTC	CASSFGTSYEQYF
.	TRBV5-4	TRBJ2-5	.	TGTGCCAGCAGCTTGCAGTACAGACAAGAGACCCAGTACTTC	CASSLQYRQETQYF
TRBD1	TRBV25-1	TRBJ1-5	once	TGTGCCAGCAGTGCCCCCCCCGGGACAGGGGACGGCAATCAGCCCCAGCATTTT	CASSAPPGTGDGNQPQHF
TRBD2	TRBV7-3	TRBJ2-3	.	TGTGCCAGCAGCTCAACAACTAGCGTCACAGATACGCAGTATTTT	CASSSTTSVTDTQYF
TRBD1	TRBV5-1	TRBJ2-6	once	TGCGCCAGCAGCAAAACCACGGACAGGGAGTCTGGGGCCAACGTCCTGACTTTC	CASSKTTDRESGANVLTF
TRBD1	TRBV29-1	TRBJ2-5	.	TGCAGCGTCCTAAAAGGGGGCGAAGAGACCCAGTACTTC	CSVLKGGEETQYF
.	TRBV7-3	TRBJ1-2	.	TGTGCCAGCAGCTTATCAGGCAGCTATGGCTACACCTTC	CASSLSGSYGYTF
.	TRBV5-6	TRBJ2-7	.	TGTGCCAGCAGTTGGGACAAGAACGAGCAGTACTTC	CASSWDKNEQYF
TRBD2	TRBV11-1	TRBJ2-7	.	TGTGCCAGCAGCAAAACCGGGACTAAGGACTACGAGCAGTACTTC	CASSKTGTKDYEQYF
TRBD1	TRBV2	TRBJ2-7	few	TGTGCCAGCAGTGGGGACAGCTACGAGCAGTACTTC	CASSGDSYEQYF
.	TRBV3-1/TRBV3-2	TRBJ2-2	.	TGTGCCAGCAGCCCCGACAGCCCCACCGGGGAGCTGTTTTTT	CASSPDSPTGELFF
TRBD1	TRBV7-8	TRBJ1-1	.	TGTGCCAGCAGCGCCGACAGGGGCGAAGCTTTCTTT	CASSADRGEAFF
.	TRBV7-3	TRBJ2-7	.	TGTGCCAGCAGCTTATATCCTAGCTACGAGCAGTACTTC	CASSLYPSYEQYF
TRBD1	TRBV5-1	TRBJ2-7	.	TGCGCCAGCAGTAAAGGGACAGGTACCTCCTACGAGCAGTACTTC	CASSKGTGTSYEQYF
.	TRBV10-1	TRBJ2-3	once	TGCGCCAGCAGTGATGGCGGGGTAGGGGCAGATACGCAGTATTTT	CASSDGGVGADTQYF
.	TRBV6-5	TRBJ1-5	once	TGTGCCAGCAGTCCGACAGATTATAGCAATCAGCCCCAGCATTTT	CASSPTDYSNQPQHF
.	TRBV27	TRBJ1-2	.	TGTGCCAGCAGTTTAATGGGGGCTGAGTTTAACTATGGCTACACCTTC	CASSLMGAEFNYGYTF
.	TRBV4-1	TRBJ2-7	once	TGCGCCAGCAGCCAGGGGCTAGGTCGGTCCTACGAGCAGTACTTC	CASSQGLGRSYEQYF